The 25 T cell receptor beta chains below were found in one sample sequenced in a study of blood T cell repertoires in COVID-19. This table comes from immunoSEQ multiplex PCR, and its TCRdb copy is limited to in-frame clones, with some not included. This sample has roughly 120,000 clones, with roughly 90% found just once. The material sequenced was peripheral blood. The receptor set was obtained from a man aged 55-75 years with COVID-19, enrolled during active disease.

The chain recombines TRBV4-1 with TRBJ2-2; D is undetermined. CDR3 length: 13 residues. Trimming took 4 bases from V and 5 from J, leaving 8 bases between them. The germline gives CDR1 MGHRA, CDR2 YSYEKL. The CDR3 sequence: CASSLRGTGELFF. The CDR3 nucleotides read TGCGCCAGCAGCCTCCGCGGAACCGGGGAGCTGTTTTTT.

The chain combines TRBV23-1 with TRBJ1-2; 9 bases are a match to TRBD1. TRBV23-1 is annotated as an ORF whose role is uncertain. The length of the CDR3 is 13 residues. V shed 4 bases, J shed 8 bases, and the junction held 5 bases outside the gene matches. The CDR3 protein is CASSRTGGGGYTF. The CDR3, as DNA: TGCGCCAGCAGTCGAACAGGGGGCGGGGGCTACACCTTC.

This chain links TRBV6-5 with TRBJ1-1; 11 bases line up with TRBD1. This CDR3 contains 14 residues. Per the germline V gene, CDR1 is MNHEY and CDR2 is SVGAGI. After removal of 6 bases from V and 7 bases from J, the junction contained 7 bases not matched to a gene. The CDR3 coding sequence is TGTGCCAGCAGGGACAGGGGGCGCGGGGGTGAAGCTTTCTTT. It specifies CASRDRGRGGEAFF.

The V gene is TRBV28, the J gene TRBJ2-6; D not certain. CDR1 and CDR2 from the germline V gene are MDHEN and SYDVKM. The V and J ends lost 4 bases and 0 bases respectively, with 13 bases between them. The CDR3 extends over 17 amino acids. CDR3 residues: CASSSPGFSSGANVLTF. As DNA, the CDR3 is TGTGCCAGCAGTTCCCCAGGTTTTAGCTCTGGGGCCAACGTCCTGACTTTC.

V is TRBV19 and J is TRBJ1-2; a weak D match, TRBD1 (5 bases). Trimming took off 4 bases at V and 4 bases at J, with 16 bases between the two ends. The germline gives CDR1 LNHDA, CDR2 SQIVND (reference sequence). The CDR3 extends over 15 amino acids. CDR3 amino acids: CASSTDGGGAYGYTF. The CDR3 DNA sequence: TGTGCCAGTAGTACCGACGGGGGAGGTGCCTATGGCTACACCTTC.

This rearrangement joins TRBV4-1 to TRBJ2-7, with TRBD1 identical over 9 bases. Germline V CDR1 and CDR2: MGHRA, YSYEKL. V dropped 1 base and J dropped 4; count of bases not matched to a gene: 8. This CDR3 contains 16 residues. The CDR3 loop reads CASSQGTRQGVYEQYF. CDR3 DNA: TGCGCCAGCAGCCAAGGTACGAGACAGGGGGTTTACGAGCAGTACTTC.

V and J are TRBV6-1 and TRBJ2-7, with TRBD2 identical over 10 bases. Germline CDR1 and CDR2: MNHNS and SASEGT. This CDR3 is 14 amino acids long. Unmatched junction bases numbered 1, after V lost 2 bases and J lost 3 bases. DNA for the CDR3: TGTGCCAGCAGTGAACCTAGCGGGAGCTACGAGCAGTACTTC. Amino acid sequence: CASSEPSGSYEQYF.

The chain employs TRBV12-3 or TRBV12-4 and TRBJ1-5; perhaps TRBD1 as D (6 bases). Trimming took 6 bases from V and 4 from J, leaving 10 bases between them. This CDR3 is built from 13 residues. The CDR3 loop is CASRDSLNQPQHF. DNA for the CDR3: TGTGCCAGCAGGGACAGCTTAAATCAGCCCCAGCATTTT.

V and J are TRBV2 and TRBJ2-5; D is unresolved. V lost 2 bases and J 4 bases, leaving 14 bases between the germline ends. The length of the CDR3 is 15 residues. The germline CDR1 and CDR2 sequences are SNHLY and FYNNEI. The DNA for the CDR3 is TGTGCCAGCAGTGAATCCGGCCTAGTCGGAGAGACCCAGTACTTC. It codes for CASSESGLVGETQYF.

The chain has TRBV7-2 and TRBJ1-6, with 7 bases identical to TRBD1. The length of the CDR3 is 19 residues. Per the germline V gene, CDR1 is SGHTA and CDR2 is FQGNSA. With 2 bases clipped from V and 0 bases from J, the junction kept 10 bases outside the gene matches. CDR3 DNA sequence: TGTGCCAGCAGCTTAAGAGGACAGGCCTTGAGCTCCTATAATTCACCCCTCCACTTT. This sequence encodes CASSLRGQALSSYNSPLHF. Full variable domain (rest looked up from reference TRBV7-2 and TRBJ1-6): GAGVSQSPSNKVTEKGKDVELRCDPISGHTALYWYRQSLGQGLEFLIYFQGNSAPDKSGLPSDRFSAERTGGSVSTLTIQRTQQEDSAVYLCASSLRGQALSSYNSPLHFGNGTRLTVT.

V and J are TRBV27 and TRBJ2-3; the match to TRBD2 covers 8 bases. The CDR3 totals 16 residues. The germline V gene encodes CDR1 MNHEY and CDR2 SMNVEV (reference sequence). V lost 6 bases and J lost 2; bases outside the gene matches: 10. The CDR3 reads CASRAGRREDTDTQYF. As DNA, the CDR3 is TGTGCCAGCAGGGCGGGACGGCGGGAGGACACAGATACGCAGTATTTT.

J is TRBJ2-7 and V is TRBV7-9; weak D call: TRBD1 (6 bases). The V end was cut by 4 bases, the J end by 4 bases, with 14 bases between. In germline, CDR1 is SEHNR, CDR2 FQNEAQ (reference sequence). The CDR3 extends over 14 amino acids. The CDR3 here is CASSSGTFLYEQYF. The CDR3 bases are TGTGCCAGCAGCTCCGGGACATTTTTATACGAGCAGTACTTC.

The rearrangement uses TRBV11-3 and TRBJ2-4, with 9 positions matching TRBD1. This CDR3 spans 17 amino acids. Germline loops: CDR1 SGHNT, CDR2 YENEEA. J was trimmed by 0 bases and V by 1 base; bases with no gene match: 4. The DNA for the CDR3 is TGTGCCAGCAGCTTAGCGGCGGGACAGGGAGCCAAAAACATTCAGTACTTC. Translation gives CASSLAAGQGAKNIQYF.

The rearrangement links TRBV2 to TRBJ2-1; TRBD2 aligns across 10 bases. With V trimmed by 6 bases and J by 4 bases, 12 bases remained unmatched. The CDR3 is 17 residues long. Germline lookup yields CDR1 SNHLY and CDR2 FYNNEI. CDR3 sequence reads: CASSQDRAGGGYNEQFF. CDR3 DNA sequence: TGTGCCAGCAGCCAGGATCGAGCGGGAGGGGGGTACAATGAGCAGTTCTTC.

The rearrangement uses TRBV29-1 and TRBJ2-7; 9 nucleotides match TRBD2. CDR3 length equals 13 residues. Germline CDR1 reads SQVTM; CDR2 reads ANQGSEA. Trimming cost V 4 bases and J 4 bases; bases outside gene matches: 5. The CDR3 sequence: CSVGGSGRYEQYF. The CDR3 nucleotides are TGCAGCGTTGGTGGTAGCGGGAGATACGAGCAGTACTTC.

V is TRBV6-2 or TRBV6-3 and J is TRBJ1-2; TRBD1 might be the D (5 bases). Germline CDR1 is MNHEY and CDR2 is SVGEGT. The CDR3 length is 13 residues. With 6 bases removed from V and 4 bases from J, the gap between germline ends came to 12 bases. The CDR3 coding sequence is TGTGCCAGCAGCCCACAGGAATCCTATGGCTACACCTTC. Residues: CASSPQESYGYTF.

The gene calls are TRBV9 and TRBJ2-5; D unresolved. The CDR3 covers 12 residues. Germline lookup yields CDR1 SGDLS and CDR2 YYNGEE. V lost 4 bases and J lost 1, with 5 bases in between. CDR3 sequence: CASSFLQETQYF. The CDR3 region has the DNA TGTGCCAGCAGCTTCCTCCAAGAGACCCAGTACTTC.

In its sample, this clone was seen a few times. The V gene is TRBV19, the J gene TRBJ2-4; a possible D gene is TRBD1 (5 bases). The CDR3 runs 14 residues. Germline V CDR1 and CDR2: LNHDA, SQIVND (reference sequence). V dropped 1 base and J dropped 5 bases, with 9 bases sitting between them. CDR3: CASSIAPRENIQYF. DNA for the CDR3: TGTGCCAGTAGTATAGCCCCCAGGGAAAACATTCAGTACTTC.

The chain uses TRBV12-5 and TRBJ1-4, with 8 bases aligning to TRBD1. CDR1 is LGHNT, CDR2 FRNRAP, per germline. After removal of 5 bases from V and 8 bases from J, the junction contained 7 bases not matched to a gene. CDR3 length: 14 residues. CDR3 sequence reads: CASGLTGGWEKLFF. CDR3 in DNA: TGTGCTAGTGGTCTAACAGGGGGTTGGGAAAAACTGTTTTTT.

The V gene is TRBV4-2, the J gene TRBJ1-2; no clear D gene. Germline CDR1 is LGHNA and CDR2 is YNFKEQ. V was clipped by 0 bases and J by 5 bases, with 13 bases between them. CDR3 length: 15 residues. Here the CDR3 DNA reads TGTGCCAGCAGCCAAGATGACTCGGGTGTGTATGGCTACACCTTC. Amino acid sequence: CASSQDDSGVYGYTF.

The chain couples TRBV2 to TRBJ2-1; 11 nucleotides align to TRBD2. With 6 bases clipped from V and 9 bases from J, the junction kept 4 bases outside the gene matches. The CDR3 loop spans 13 amino acids. CDR1 and CDR2 from the germline V gene are SNHLY and FYNNEI. CDR3 loop: CASSPLAGGEQFF. The CDR3 nucleotides read TGTGCCAGCAGCCCCCTAGCGGGAGGTGAGCAGTTCTTC. Using reference TRBV2 and TRBJ2-1 for the parts outside the CDR3, the full variable domain is EPEVTQTPSHQVTQMGQEVILRCVPISNHLYFYWYRQILGQKVEFLVSFYNNEISEKSEIFDDQFSVERPDGSNFTLKIRSTKLEDSAMYFCASSPLAGGEQFFGPGTRLTVL.

The chain combines TRBV25-1 with TRBJ1-4; D might be TRBD1 (5 bases). V lost 4 bases to trimming and J lost 3 bases, with 12 bases between them. CDR3 length: 15 residues. Germline loops: CDR1 MGHDK, CDR2 SYGVNS. The CDR3 DNA reads as TGTGCCAGCAGTGGCCCGTTGGGGCCTAATGAAAAACTGTTTTTT. It codes for CASSGPLGPNEKLFF. Based on the CDR3 plus reference TRBV25-1 and TRBJ1-4, the full variable domain is EADIYQTPRYLVIGTGKKITLECSQTMGHDKMYWYQQDPGMELHLIHYSYGVNSTEKGDLSSESTVSRIRTEHFPLTLESARPSHTSQYLCASSGPLGPNEKLFFGSGTQLSVL.

The CDR3 sequence is CASSFTAGQPQHF. The CDR3 DNA is TGTGCCAGCAGCTTCACAGCGGGTCAGCCCCAGCATTTT. The chain recombines TRBV5-5 with TRBJ1-5; D gene ambiguous. The CDR3 is 13 amino acids. From germline, CDR1 is SGHKS and CDR2 YYEKEE (reference sequence). Between the trimmed V and J ends, which lost 2 bases and 6 bases, there was a span of 9 bases.

The J gene is TRBJ2-2, the V gene TRBV27, with D maybe TRBD2 (6 bases). The length of the CDR3 is 15 residues. V shed 8 bases and J shed 4 bases, with 17 bases lying between them. Germline-derived CDR1 and CDR2 are MNHEY and SMNVEV (reference sequence). For the CDR3, the DNA is TGTGCCAGCTCCTCTAAGCCCGGGGGCACCGGGGAGCTGTTTTTT. Protein: CASSSKPGGTGELFF.

V gene TRBV3-1 (or the pseudogene TRBV3-2) combines with J gene TRBJ2-3; D gene uncertain. CDR1 LGHDT and CDR2 YNNKEL come from the germline V gene (reference sequence). V was pared by 4 bases and J by 5 bases, with 16 bases between. The CDR3 has 15 amino acids. The CDR3 loop is CASSRELVRRDTQYF. The DNA for the CDR3 is TGTGCCAGCAGCCGAGAGCTAGTTCGAAGAGATACGCAGTATTTT.